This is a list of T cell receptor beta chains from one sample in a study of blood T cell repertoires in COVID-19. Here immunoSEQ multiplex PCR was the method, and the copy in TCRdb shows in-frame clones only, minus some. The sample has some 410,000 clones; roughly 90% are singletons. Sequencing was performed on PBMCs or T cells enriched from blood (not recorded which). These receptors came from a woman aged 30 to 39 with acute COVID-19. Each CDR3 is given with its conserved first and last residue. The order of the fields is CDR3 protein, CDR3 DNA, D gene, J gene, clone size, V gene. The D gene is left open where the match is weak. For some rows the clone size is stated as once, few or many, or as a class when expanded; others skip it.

CDR3 protein: CASSMGDRSTDTQYF; CDR3 DNA: TGTGCCAGTAGTATGGGGGACAGAAGCACAGATACGCAGTATTTT; D gene: TRBD1; J gene: TRBJ2-3; clone size: NA; V gene: TRBV19
CDR3 protein: CAISELKDRGNSPLHF; CDR3 DNA: TGTGCCATCAGTGAGTTAAAGGACAGGGGGAATTCACCCCTCCACTTT; D gene: TRBD1; J gene: TRBJ1-6; clone size: NA; V gene: TRBV10-3
CDR3 protein: CASSQDHPYSRVLPYGYTF; CDR3 DNA: TGTGCCAGCAGCCAAGATCATCCCTATTCCAGGGTATTGCCCTATGGCTACACCTTC; D gene: NA; J gene: TRBJ1-2; clone size: NA; V gene: TRBV14
CDR3 protein: CASSEAAENQPQHF; CDR3 DNA: TGCGCCAGCAGTGAGGCGGCGGAGAATCAGCCCCAGCATTTT; D gene: NA; J gene: TRBJ1-5; clone size: NA; V gene: TRBV10-2
CDR3 protein: CASSFFGQGTDTQYF; CDR3 DNA: TGTGCCAGCAGCTTTTTTGGACAGGGCACAGATACGCAGTATTTT; D gene: TRBD1; J gene: TRBJ2-3; clone size: NA; V gene: TRBV7-9
CDR3 protein: CASSPGGTVNSPLHF; CDR3 DNA: TGTGCCAGCAGCCCAGGGGGGACAGTAAATTCACCCCTCCACTTT; D gene: TRBD1; J gene: TRBJ1-6; clone size: NA; V gene: TRBV7-9
CDR3 protein: CAWDPGQFYGYTF; CDR3 DNA: TGTGCCTGGGACCCTGGACAGTTTTATGGCTACACCTTC; D gene: NA; J gene: TRBJ1-2; clone size: NA; V gene: TRBV30
CDR3 protein: CASSQDGTGGRIANYGYTF; CDR3 DNA: TGTGCCAGCAGCCAAGACGGGACAGGGGGCAGAATAGCTAACTATGGCTACACCTTC; D gene: TRBD1; J gene: TRBJ1-2; clone size: NA; V gene: TRBV14
CDR3 protein: CASSVVGGRDTEAFF; CDR3 DNA: TGTGCCAGCAGCGTAGTCGGGGGGCGAGATACTGAAGCTTTCTTT; D gene: NA; J gene: TRBJ1-1; clone size: NA; V gene: TRBV9
CDR3 protein: CSVELQLQLDNEQFF; CDR3 DNA: TGCAGCGTTGAATTACAGCTCCAGTTGGACAATGAGCAGTTCTTC; D gene: NA; J gene: TRBJ2-1; clone size: NA; V gene: TRBV29-1
CDR3 protein: CASSIDHGGNTIYF; CDR3 DNA: TGTGCCAGTAGTATAGATCACGGGGGAAACACCATATATTTT; D gene: NA; J gene: TRBJ1-3; clone size: NA; V gene: TRBV19
CDR3 protein: CASSAGTSGGASTDTQYF; CDR3 DNA: TGTGCCAGTAGTGCCGGGACTAGCGGGGGGGCTAGCACAGATACGCAGTATTTT; D gene: TRBD2; J gene: TRBJ2-3; clone size: NA; V gene: TRBV19
CDR3 protein: CASSYGASIYNEQFF; CDR3 DNA: TGTGCCAGCAGTTATGGAGCCTCAATCTACAATGAGCAGTTCTTC; D gene: NA; J gene: TRBJ2-1; clone size: NA; V gene: TRBV6-5
CDR3 protein: CASSHTGLAGEQFF; CDR3 DNA: TGTGCCAGCAGCCACACGGGACTAGCGGGGGAGCAGTTCTTC; D gene: TRBD2; J gene: TRBJ2-1; clone size: few; V gene: TRBV7-3
CDR3 protein: CASSQGQGASGNTIYF; CDR3 DNA: TGCGCCAGCAGCCAGGGACAGGGAGCCTCTGGAAACACCATATATTTT; D gene: TRBD1; J gene: TRBJ1-3; clone size: NA; V gene: TRBV5-1
CDR3 protein: CSANRDSLFNEQFF; CDR3 DNA: TGCAGCGCCAACCGGGACAGCCTGTTCAATGAGCAGTTCTTC; D gene: TRBD1; J gene: TRBJ2-1; clone size: once; V gene: TRBV29-1
CDR3 protein: CASSLGRGASPRETLHF; CDR3 DNA: TGTGCCAGCAGCTTAGGCCGCGGGGCGAGTCCCCGTGAAACCCTCCACTTT; D gene: NA; J gene: TRBJ1-6; clone size: NA; V gene: TRBV13
CDR3 protein: CASSPQISGTGGSKTQYF; CDR3 DNA: TGTGCCAGCTCACCTCAAATTTCCGGGACAGGGGGATCCAAGACCCAGTACTTC; D gene: TRBD1; J gene: TRBJ2-5; clone size: NA; V gene: TRBV18
CDR3 protein: CASSYSGNEQFF; CDR3 DNA: TGTGCCAGCAGTTACTCCGGCAATGAGCAGTTCTTC; D gene: NA; J gene: TRBJ2-1; clone size: NA; V gene: TRBV6-5
CDR3 protein: CASSSRPYGYTF; CDR3 DNA: TGTGCCAGTAGTTCTAGACCCTATGGCTACACCTTC; D gene: NA; J gene: TRBJ1-2; clone size: NA; V gene: TRBV19
CDR3 protein: CASSTGGSVRYGYTF; CDR3 DNA: TGTGCCAGCAGTACAGGAGGGTCGGTTCGGTATGGCTACACCTTC; D gene: NA; J gene: TRBJ1-2; clone size: NA; V gene: TRBV27
CDR3 protein: CASSIVGGPTYTGELFF; CDR3 DNA: TGTGCCAGTAGTATTGTCGGAGGGCCGACCTACACCGGGGAGCTGTTTTTT; D gene: NA; J gene: TRBJ2-2; clone size: few; V gene: TRBV19
CDR3 protein: CASSFPRDTPLAKNIQYF; CDR3 DNA: TGCGCCAGCAGCTTCCCCCGGGACACCCCTCTAGCCAAAAACATTCAGTACTTC; D gene: NA; J gene: TRBJ2-4; clone size: NA; V gene: TRBV5-1
CDR3 protein: CASRIRGGGGANEQFF; CDR3 DNA: TGTGCCAGCAGAATACGAGGGGGCGGGGGGGCCAATGAGCAGTTCTTC; D gene: TRBD2; J gene: TRBJ2-1; clone size: NA; V gene: TRBV27
CDR3 protein: CAPRGPENTEAFF; CDR3 DNA: TGTGCCCCCAGGGGACCCGAGAATACTGAAGCTTTCTTT; D gene: NA; J gene: TRBJ1-1; clone size: few; V gene: TRBV25-1
CDR3 protein: CASSNGGPGANVLTF; CDR3 DNA: TGTGCCAGTAGTAATGGAGGACCTGGGGCCAACGTCCTGACTTTC; D gene: NA; J gene: TRBJ2-6; clone size: NA; V gene: TRBV19
CDR3 protein: CASTRLAGNNEQFF; CDR3 DNA: TGTGCCAGCACCCGACTAGCGGGTAACAATGAGCAGTTCTTC; D gene: TRBD2; J gene: TRBJ2-1; clone size: NA; V gene: TRBV27
CDR3 protein: CASSFPDRGLYGYTF; CDR3 DNA: TGTGCCAGCAGCTTCCCGGACAGGGGGCTCTATGGCTACACCTTC; D gene: TRBD1; J gene: TRBJ1-2; clone size: NA; V gene: TRBV5-6
CDR3 protein: CASSESGTGFSHGYTF; CDR3 DNA: TGTGCCAGCAGTGAATCCGGGACAGGGTTTTCCCATGGCTACACCTTC; D gene: TRBD1; J gene: TRBJ1-2; clone size: once; V gene: TRBV25-1
CDR3 protein: CASSDQGNTEAFF; CDR3 DNA: TGTGCCAGCAGTGATCAGGGAAACACTGAAGCTTTCTTT; D gene: NA; J gene: TRBJ1-1; clone size: NA; V gene: TRBV25-1
CDR3 protein: CASTISWGNTIYF; CDR3 DNA: TGTGCCAGCACTATTAGTTGGGGAAACACCATATATTTT; D gene: NA; J gene: TRBJ1-3; clone size: NA; V gene: TRBV12-3/TRBV12-4
CDR3 protein: CASSTDREGQPQHF; CDR3 DNA: TGTGCCAGTAGTACGGACAGGGAGGGTCAGCCCCAGCATTTT; D gene: TRBD1; J gene: TRBJ1-5; clone size: few; V gene: TRBV19
CDR3 protein: CASSLVGATNEKLFF; CDR3 DNA: TGCGCCAGCAGCTTGGTAGGGGCAACTAATGAAAAACTGTTTTTT; D gene: NA; J gene: TRBJ1-4; clone size: NA; V gene: TRBV5-1
CDR3 protein: CASSGTRADTQYF; CDR3 DNA: TGTGCCAGCAGCGGCACCAGGGCAGATACGCAGTATTTT; D gene: NA; J gene: TRBJ2-3; clone size: NA; V gene: TRBV9
CDR3 protein: CASSKDRGQGKTEAFF; CDR3 DNA: TGTGCCAGCAGCAAAGACAGAGGACAGGGGAAGACTGAAGCTTTCTTT; D gene: TRBD1; J gene: TRBJ1-1; clone size: NA; V gene: TRBV7-9
CDR3 protein: CASSGGGDPFASTDTQYF; CDR3 DNA: TGTGCCAGCAGCGGCGGGGGGGACCCCTTTGCGAGCACAGATACGCAGTATTTT; D gene: TRBD2; J gene: TRBJ2-3; clone size: NA; V gene: TRBV9
CDR3 protein: CAISESVGTTYEQYF; CDR3 DNA: TGTGCCATCAGTGAGTCGGTCGGGACAACCTACGAGCAGTACTTC; D gene: NA; J gene: TRBJ2-7; clone size: NA; V gene: TRBV10-3
CDR3 protein: CASSPEGDFTNYGYTF; CDR3 DNA: TGTGCCAGTAGTCCGGAGGGAGACTTTACTAACTATGGCTACACCTTC; D gene: NA; J gene: TRBJ1-2; clone size: NA; V gene: TRBV19
CDR3 protein: CASSLDRGNQPQHF; CDR3 DNA: TGTGCCAGCAGCTTAGATCGGGGGAACCAGCCCCAGCATTTT; D gene: NA; J gene: TRBJ1-5; clone size: NA; V gene: TRBV7-2
CDR3 protein: CASSLGDSRTDTQYF; CDR3 DNA: TGTGCCAGCAGCTTGGGGGACAGTCGCACAGATACGCAGTATTTT; D gene: TRBD1; J gene: TRBJ2-3; clone size: once; V gene: TRBV5-8
CDR3 protein: CASSLTGEDTEAFF; CDR3 DNA: TGCGCCAGCAGCTTGACAGGGGAAGACACTGAAGCTTTCTTT; D gene: TRBD1; J gene: TRBJ1-1; clone size: NA; V gene: TRBV5-1
CDR3 protein: CASSLAFPATGNTIYF; CDR3 DNA: TGTGCCAGCAGCTTAGCCTTTCCAGCGACTGGAAACACCATATATTTT; D gene: NA; J gene: TRBJ1-3; clone size: NA; V gene: TRBV7-8
CDR3 protein: CASSDVAGGQSNEQFF; CDR3 DNA: TGTGCCAGCAGTGATGTGGCGGGGGGGCAGAGCAATGAGCAGTTCTTC; D gene: TRBD2; J gene: TRBJ2-1; clone size: NA; V gene: TRBV2
CDR3 protein: CSVAGGDSSSYEQYF; CDR3 DNA: TGCAGCGTCGCAGGCGGGGACAGTTCTTCCTACGAGCAGTACTTC; D gene: NA; J gene: TRBJ2-7; clone size: NA; V gene: TRBV29-1
CDR3 protein: CASRRTPGGNYNEQFF; CDR3 DNA: TGTGCCAGCAGAAGAACCCCCGGGGGTAATTACAATGAGCAGTTCTTC; D gene: NA; J gene: TRBJ2-1; clone size: NA; V gene: TRBV7-2
CDR3 protein: CASSPPAQGGYSPLHF; CDR3 DNA: TGTGCCAGCTCACCACCTGCACAGGGGGGTTATTCACCCCTCCACTTT; D gene: TRBD1; J gene: TRBJ1-6; clone size: NA; V gene: TRBV18
CDR3 protein: CAWSHRGFGNQPQHF; CDR3 DNA: TGTGCCTGGAGCCACAGGGGTTTCGGCAATCAGCCCCAGCATTTT; D gene: TRBD1; J gene: TRBJ1-5; clone size: NA; V gene: TRBV30
CDR3 protein: CASSLRTSGGTQYF; CDR3 DNA: TGTGCCAGCAGCTTAAGGACTAGCGGGGGGACCCAGTACTTC; D gene: TRBD2; J gene: TRBJ2-5; clone size: NA; V gene: TRBV5-6
CDR3 protein: CASSYLENIAKNIQYF; CDR3 DNA: TGTGCCAGCAGCTACCTTGAGAATATAGCCAAAAACATTCAGTACTTC; D gene: NA; J gene: TRBJ2-4; clone size: NA; V gene: TRBV5-6